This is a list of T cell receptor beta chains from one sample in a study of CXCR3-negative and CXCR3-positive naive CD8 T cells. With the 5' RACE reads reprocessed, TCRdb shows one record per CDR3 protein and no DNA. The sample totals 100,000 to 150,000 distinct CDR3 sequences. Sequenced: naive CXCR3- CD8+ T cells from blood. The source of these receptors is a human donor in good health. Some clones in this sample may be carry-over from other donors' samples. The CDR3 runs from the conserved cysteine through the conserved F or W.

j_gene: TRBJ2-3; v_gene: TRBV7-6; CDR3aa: CASSPLPEAVTDTQYF
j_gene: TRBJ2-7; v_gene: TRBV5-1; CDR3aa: CASSLVDPAYEQYF
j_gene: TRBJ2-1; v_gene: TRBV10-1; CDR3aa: CASSPLGHYNEQFF
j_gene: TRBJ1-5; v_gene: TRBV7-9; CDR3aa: CASSLGGLEPQHF
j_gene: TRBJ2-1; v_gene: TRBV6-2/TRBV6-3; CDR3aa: CASSYITGGPDHEQFF
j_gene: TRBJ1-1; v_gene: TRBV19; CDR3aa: CASSAGMNTEAFF
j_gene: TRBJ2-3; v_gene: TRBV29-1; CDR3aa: CSVPGTDTQYF
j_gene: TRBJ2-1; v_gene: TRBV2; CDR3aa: CASREGLLSSYNEQFF
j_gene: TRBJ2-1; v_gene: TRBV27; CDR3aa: CASSPPGPRGFYEQFF
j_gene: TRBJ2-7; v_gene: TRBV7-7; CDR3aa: CASSFRLGQGYEQYF
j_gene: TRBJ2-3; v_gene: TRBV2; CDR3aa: CASRRGTDTQYF
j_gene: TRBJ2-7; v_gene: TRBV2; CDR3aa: CASRGTGLYEQYF
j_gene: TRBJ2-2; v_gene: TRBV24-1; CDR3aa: CATGTPGFPTGELFF
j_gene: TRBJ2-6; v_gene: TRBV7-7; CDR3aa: CASSLSPLTAGANVLTF
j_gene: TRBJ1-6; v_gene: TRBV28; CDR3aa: CASSHQGINSPLHF
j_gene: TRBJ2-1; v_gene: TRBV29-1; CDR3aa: CSVDFPWGLNNEQFF
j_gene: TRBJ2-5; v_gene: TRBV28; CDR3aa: CASSVGNRVFGQETQYF
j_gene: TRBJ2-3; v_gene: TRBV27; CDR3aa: CASSSTQGVRTDTQYF
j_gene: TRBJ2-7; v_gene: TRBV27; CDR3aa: CASRFTDTPYEQYF
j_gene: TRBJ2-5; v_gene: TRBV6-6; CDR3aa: CASSYRLAGGGETQYF
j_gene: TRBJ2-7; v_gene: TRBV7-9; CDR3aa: CASSLDEGAAYEQYF
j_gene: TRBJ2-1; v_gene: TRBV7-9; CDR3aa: CASSLFGLAGDEQFF
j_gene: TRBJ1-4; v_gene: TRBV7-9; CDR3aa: CASSPTEYPRDEKLFF
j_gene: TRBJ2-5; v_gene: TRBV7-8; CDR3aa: CASSLGFSGTGGETQYF
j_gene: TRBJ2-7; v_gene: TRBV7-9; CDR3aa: CASSLDDQGGYEQYF
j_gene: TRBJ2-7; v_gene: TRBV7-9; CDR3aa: CASSLSLGAVDEQYF
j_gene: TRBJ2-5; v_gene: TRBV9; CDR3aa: CASSVVGAGIEETQYF
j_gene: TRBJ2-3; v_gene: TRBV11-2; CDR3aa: CASSSPWGRTDTQYF
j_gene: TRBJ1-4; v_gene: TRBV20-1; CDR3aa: CSARIGGESEKLFF
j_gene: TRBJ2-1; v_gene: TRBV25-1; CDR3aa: CASSNIGGGAYNEQFF
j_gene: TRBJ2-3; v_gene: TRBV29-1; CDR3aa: CSVPRGGTDTQYF
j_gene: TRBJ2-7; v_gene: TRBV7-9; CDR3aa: CASSSGQGPTYEQYF
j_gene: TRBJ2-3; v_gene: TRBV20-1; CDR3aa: CSARDLAGGSPDTQYF
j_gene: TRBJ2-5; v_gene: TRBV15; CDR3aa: CATGEEETQYF
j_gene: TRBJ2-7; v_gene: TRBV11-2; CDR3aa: CASSLGQWYEQYF
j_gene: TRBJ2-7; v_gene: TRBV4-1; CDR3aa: CASSPGEGYEQYF
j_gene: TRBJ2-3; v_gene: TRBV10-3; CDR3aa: CAIDPGGRSDTQYF
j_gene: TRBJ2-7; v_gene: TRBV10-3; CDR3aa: CAISESQGAYEQYF
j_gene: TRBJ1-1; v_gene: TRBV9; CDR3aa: CASRTGQGTNTEAFF
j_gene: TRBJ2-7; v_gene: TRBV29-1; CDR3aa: CSVEVRGTYEQYF
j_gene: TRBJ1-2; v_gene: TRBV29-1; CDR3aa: CSVEDSYYGYTF
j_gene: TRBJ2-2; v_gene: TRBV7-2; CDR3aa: CASSPLLGTRQENTGELFF
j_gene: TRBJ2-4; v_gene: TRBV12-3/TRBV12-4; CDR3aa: CASSFTPHAGESKNIQYF
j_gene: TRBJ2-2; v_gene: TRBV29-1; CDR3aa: CSVVGPGQGASGELFF
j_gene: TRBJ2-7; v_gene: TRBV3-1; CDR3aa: CASSQDLGTYEQYF
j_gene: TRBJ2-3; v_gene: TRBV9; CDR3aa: CASSVESGGADTQYF
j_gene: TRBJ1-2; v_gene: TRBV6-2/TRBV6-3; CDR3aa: CASSYASFADCTF
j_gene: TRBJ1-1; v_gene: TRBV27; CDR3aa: CATHPGHGNTEAFF
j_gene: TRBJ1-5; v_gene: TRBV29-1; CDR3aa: CSVQDRAGINQPQHF
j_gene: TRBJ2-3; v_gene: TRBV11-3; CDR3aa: CASSPPDPVGADTQYF
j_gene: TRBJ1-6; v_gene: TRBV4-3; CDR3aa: CASSPETVWPDNSPPHF
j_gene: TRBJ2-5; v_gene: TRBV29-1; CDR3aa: CSVEGGTLQETQYF
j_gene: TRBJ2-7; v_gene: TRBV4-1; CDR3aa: CASSQGTGEQYF
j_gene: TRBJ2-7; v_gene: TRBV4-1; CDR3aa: CASSQVVGTTPEQYF
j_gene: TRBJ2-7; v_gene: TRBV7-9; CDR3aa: CASSPSYGYYEQYF
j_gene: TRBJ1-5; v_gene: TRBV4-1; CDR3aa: CASSQIVADDNQPQHF
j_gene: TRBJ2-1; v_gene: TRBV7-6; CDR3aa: CASSLTLGTSGINGQFF